The clone carrying this T cell receptor (beta chain) appeared a few times. Its antigen is undetermined. TCRdb re-derived calls from the RACE reads in MiXCR, one entry per CDR3 protein. The sample gives about 82,000 distinct CDR3 sequences, about 6.6% of which show up once; 1.3% is in the top ten. Germline V gene data show CDR1 as KGHSH and CDR2 as LQKENI. V gave up 0 bases and J gave up 5 bases; unmatched junction bases: 6. This CDR3 spans 15 amino acids. This sample was taken from a study of human T cells and chemical hapten exposure. Study summary: Researchers reported sensitizing an approximately 2 cm by approximately 2 cm upper inner arm skin site with 2% DPC.

Findings and limits, study-wide: No shift was seen in TCRs above 1 in 1000 frequency with DPC sensitization. There were significantly more large CDR3 similarity clusters among expanded TCRs than among controls.

Sample time point: patch test 2, 6 weeks after DPC sensitization. Treatment given: therapeutic diphenylcyclopropenone sensitization with weekly scalp DPC. It was unfractionated whole blood from which total RNA was extracted. This sequence joins TRBV18 and TRBJ2-7; 8 bases line up with TRBD1. The TCR comes from a woman aged 25 to 39 with alopecia areata. Some clones in this sample may be carry-over from other donors' samples. Material: whole blood, obtained in connection with sensitization to the hapten diphenylcyclopropenone (DPC). DNA of the CDR3: TGTGCCAGCTCACCACCCGCCGGACAGGGCCACGAGCAGTACTTC. It translates to CASSPPAGQGHEQYF. Full variable domain (remainder filled in from reference TRBV18 and TRBJ2-7): NAGVMQNPRHLVRRRGQEARLRCSPMKGHSHVYWYRQLPEEGLKFMVYLQKENIIDESGMPKERFSAEFPKEGPSILRIQQVVRGDSAAYFCASSPPAGQGHEQYFGPGTRLTVT.